The rows below give T cell receptor beta chains drawn from one sample of a study of cytomegalovirus exposure and HLA in healthy donors. Profiling relied on immunoSEQ multiplex PCR, and the TCRdb table lists in-frame clones only, not all of them. Seen here are 100,000 to 150,000 clones, roughly 78% observed once, and the top ten hold less than 6.5%. Sequencing was done on a sample of PBMCs. These receptors were obtained from a man aged 25 to 45 in good health and CMV-seronegative. Both conserved end residues are part of each CDR3. D genes are given only for firm matches. The size entry is marked missing in some rows and otherwise reads once, few, many or a size class.

cdr3_length j_call v_call d_call clone_size cdr3_aa cdr3_nt
14 TRBJ2-3 TRBV5-1 NA NA CASSLGQITDTQYF TGCGCCAGCAGCTTGGGCCAGATCACAGATACGCAGTATTTT
15 TRBJ2-3 TRBV28 TRBD2 few CASSSAGGHLNTQYF TGTGCCAGCAGTTCGGCGGGAGGCCATCTAAATACGCAGTATTTT
15 TRBJ1-5 TRBV4-3 NA NA CASSQEYRPNQPQHF TGCGCCAGCAGCCAAGAGTACAGGCCTAATCAGCCCCAGCATTTT
14 TRBJ2-7 TRBV29-1 TRBD2 NA CSVIPSGTPYEQYF TGCAGCGTAATCCCTAGCGGGACACCCTACGAGCAGTACTTC
16 TRBJ1-4 TRBV27 TRBD1 NA CASSPPGQGLGEKLFF TGTGCCAGCAGTCCGCCGGGACAGGGGTTGGGCGAAAAACTGTTTTTT
14 TRBJ2-7 TRBV5-6 NA few CASSLYRERNEQYF TGTGCCAGCAGCTTGTACAGGGAGAGGAACGAGCAGTACTTC
13 TRBJ1-5 TRBV5-1 NA NA CASSLGQNQPQHF TGCGCCAGCAGCTTGGGTCAGAATCAGCCCCAGCATTTT
15 TRBJ2-7 TRBV5-4 TRBD1 once CASSARGDRGGVQYF TGTGCCAGCAGCGCGCGTGGGGACAGGGGTGGAGTGCAGTACTTC
16 TRBJ2-6 TRBV4-3 NA few CASSQDGGYGANVLTF TGCGCCAGCAGCCAAGATGGGGGGTATGGGGCCAACGTCCTGACTTTC
13 TRBJ2-2 TRBV19 NA NA CASSQWGPGELFF TGTGCCAGTAGCCAATGGGGCCCCGGGGAGCTGTTTTTT
15 TRBJ2-5 TRBV9 NA NA CASSVDPTSLETQYF TGTGCCAGCAGCGTAGACCCGACTAGTTTAGAGACCCAGTACTTC
15 TRBJ2-2 TRBV15 TRBD1 NA CATSRGDRVTGELFF TGTGCCACCAGCAGAGGGGACAGGGTGACCGGGGAGCTGTTTTTT
15 TRBJ1-4 TRBV27 TRBD1 NA CASSRQGTGEGKLFF TGTGCCAGCAGCAGACAAGGGACAGGGGAAGGAAAACTGTTTTTT
13 TRBJ2-3 TRBV6-5 NA NA CASSRSGLDTQYF TGTGCCAGCAGTCGCTCAGGGTTGGATACGCAGTATTTT
15 TRBJ1-1 TRBV7-2 NA NA CASSLAGVGNTEAFF TGTGCCAGCAGCTTAGCAGGGGTCGGGAACACTGAAGCTTTCTTT
14 TRBJ2-1 TRBV27 NA NA CASSFLPGDPEQFF TGTGCCAGCAGTTTTCTTCCGGGAGATCCGGAGCAGTTCTTC
12 TRBJ2-4 TRBV2 NA few CASSWTENIQYF TGTGCCAGCAGTTGGACAGAAAACATTCAGTACTTC
15 TRBJ2-7 TRBV6-6 NA NA CASRNWGGGSYEQYF TGTGCCAGCAGAAACTGGGGGGGCGGGAGCTACGAGCAGTACTTC
17 TRBJ2-1 TRBV14 NA NA CASSQVGGSAFRNEQFF TGTGCCAGCAGCCAAGTCGGAGGGTCCGCATTCAGGAATGAGCAGTTCTTC
15 TRBJ1-1 TRBV25-1 NA NA CASSATQGLIGEAFF TGTGCCAGCAGTGCGACCCAGGGTTTAATCGGTGAAGCTTTCTTT
12 TRBJ2-3 TRBV30 NA few CAWSSQGRTQYF TGTGCCTGGAGTTCACAGGGTAGGACGCAGTATTTT
15 TRBJ1-2 TRBV15 NA NA CATSRALGEGYGYTF TGTGCCACCAGCAGAGCTTTAGGAGAAGGCTATGGCTACACCTTC